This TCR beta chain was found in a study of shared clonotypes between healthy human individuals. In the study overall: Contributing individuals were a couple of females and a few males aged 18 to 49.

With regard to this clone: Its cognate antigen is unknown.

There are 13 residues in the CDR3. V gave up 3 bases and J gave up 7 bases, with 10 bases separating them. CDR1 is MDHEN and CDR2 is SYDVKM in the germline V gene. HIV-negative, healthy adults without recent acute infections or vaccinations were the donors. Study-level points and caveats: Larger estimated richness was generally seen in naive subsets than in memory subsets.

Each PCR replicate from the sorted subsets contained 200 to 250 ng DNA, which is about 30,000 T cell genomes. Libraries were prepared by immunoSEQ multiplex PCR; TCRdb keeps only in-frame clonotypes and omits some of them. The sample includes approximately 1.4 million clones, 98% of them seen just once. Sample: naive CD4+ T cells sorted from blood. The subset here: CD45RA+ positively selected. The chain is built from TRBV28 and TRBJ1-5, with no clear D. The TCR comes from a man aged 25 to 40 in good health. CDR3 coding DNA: TGTGCCAGCAGTTTTGGCCAAAAACAGCCCCAGCATTTT. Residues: CASSFGQKQPQHF.